A single sample gave rise to the 25 T cell receptor beta chains below, sequenced in a study of T cell repertoires in cytomegalovirus infection. TCRdb fed the reads into MiXCR, producing one record per CDR3 protein. The table shows almost 550,000 distinct CDR3 sequences, with 16% occurring only once. The source material was CD8+ T cells from PBMCs. The source of these receptors is a human donor in good health (CMV status not recorded). Some clones in this sample may be carry-over from other donors' samples.

The sample holds many counts of this clonotype. The chain employs TRBV4-2 and TRBJ2-3; TRBD2 aligns across 16 bases. Germline trimming cut 3 bases from V and 3 bases from J; bases unmatched to any gene: 9. The CDR3 runs 19 residues. Per germline, CDR1 LGHNA and CDR2 YNFKEQ. The CDR3 nucleotides read TGTGCCAGCAGCCACGCGGGACTAGCGGGAGGGCCGGGTACAGATACGCAGTATTTT. Translating gives CASSHAGLAGGPGTDTQYF.

This clonotype was observed many times. CDR3 in DNA: TGTGCCAGCAGCCAAGATGGTCATAATTCACCCCTCCACTTT. It yields the protein CASSQDGHNSPLHF. The chain recombines TRBV14 with TRBJ1-6, with D hard to call. Trimming removed 0 bases from V and 5 bases from J, with 5 bases in between. The CDR3 has 14 residues. In germline, CDR1 is SGHDN, CDR2 FVKESK.

This chain joins TRBV2 and TRBJ2-4; a possible D gene is TRBD2 (6 bases). CDR1 and CDR2 (germline): SNHLY, FYNNEI. There are 12 residues in the CDR3. The V gene lost 3 bases and the J gene lost 9 bases, with 9 bases spanning the gap. CDR3 bases: TGTGCCAGCAGTGACAGGAGGGGCATTCAGTACTTC. Its translation is CASSDRRGIQYF.

This clonotype was recorded many times. In nucleotides, the CDR3 is TGTGCCAGCAGCTCCAGCGGCAGGGGGGATGAGCAGTTCTTC. Its protein is CASSSSGRGDEQFF. J is TRBJ2-1 and V is TRBV28; D might be TRBD1 (7 bases). V lost 6 bases to trimming and J lost 8 bases, with 17 bases between them. This CDR3 is 14 amino acids long. The germline V gene encodes CDR1 MDHEN and CDR2 SYDVKM.

In its sample, this clonotype was seen a few times. V gene TRBV2 combines with J gene TRBJ2-1; TRBD2 agrees at 8 bases. J lost 4 bases, V lost 7 bases, and 3 bases had no gene match. CDR1 SNHLY and CDR2 FYNNEI come from the germline V gene. CDR3 length: 13 amino acids. CDR3 sequence: CASNGRVYNEQFF. The CDR3 DNA follows: TGTGCCAGCAACGGGAGGGTATACAATGAGCAGTTCTTC.

V and J are TRBV13 and TRBJ2-1; tentatively, D is TRBD1 or TRBD2 (5 bases each). CDR3 length: 15 residues. Trimming removed 5 bases from V and 2 bases from J, with 13 bases in between. From germline, CDR1 is PRHDT and CDR2 FYEKMQ (reference sequence). CDR3 sequence reads: CASSPRDPTYNEQFF. CDR3 DNA sequence: TGTGCCAGCAGCCCCCGGGACCCTACCTACAATGAGCAGTTCTTC.

There are many counts of this clonotype. The V gene is TRBV7-9, the J gene TRBJ1-1; a weak D match, TRBD1 (5 bases). The germline CDR1 and CDR2 sequences are SEHNR and FQNEAQ (reference sequence). Trimming removed 4 bases at V and 6 bases at J, with 9 bases between. The CDR3 extends over 12 amino acids. This CDR3 is CASSWDEAEAFF. The CDR3 DNA sequence: TGTGCCAGCAGCTGGGACGAAGCTGAAGCTTTCTTT.

This clonotype was counted many times. This chain connects TRBV6-5 to TRBJ2-7; perhaps TRBD2 as D (5 bases). Germline CDR1 MNHEY, CDR2 SVGAGI. The CDR3 consists of 15 residues. The V end lost 6 bases, the J end lost 4 bases, and 19 bases lay between the germline ends. The chain's CDR3 is CASRTGLDGSYEQYF. The CDR3 bases are TGTGCCAGCAGAACCGGACTTGACGGCTCATACGAGCAGTACTTC.

This clonotype was counted a few times. The chain has TRBV5-4 and TRBJ1-1; no clear D. The length of the CDR3 is 16 residues. Trimming left V 2 bases short and J 1 base short, with 15 bases between. In germline, CDR1 is SGHNT, CDR2 YYREEE (reference sequence). DNA for the CDR3: TGTGCCAGCAGCTTTGGTGGCGACATCACGAACACTGAAGCTTTCTTT. It specifies CASSFGGDITNTEAFF. Full variable domain (remainder filled in from reference TRBV5-4 and TRBJ1-1): ETGVTQSPTHLIKTRGQQVTLRCSSQSGHNTVSWYQQALGQGPQFIFQYYREEENGRGNFPPRFSGLQFPNYSSELNVNALELDDSALYLCASSFGGDITNTEAFFGQGTRLTVV.

This chain links TRBV4-1 with TRBJ1-1; maybe TRBD1 (5 bases). The germline V gene encodes CDR1 MGHRA and CDR2 YSYEKL. V lost 0 bases and J 4 bases, leaving 9 bases between the germline ends. The CDR3 spans 14 residues. CDR3 sequence (DNA): TGCGCCAGCAGCCAAGAGGCCGGGGGCACTGAAGCTTTCTTT. Protein: CASSQEAGGTEAFF.

This clonotype was observed many times. The rearrangement uses TRBV6-5 and TRBJ2-7, with 8 nucleotides matching TRBD2. The trim removed 6 bases at V and 3 bases at J, leaving 10 bases unmatched. The CDR3 sequence is 15 residues long. Germline-derived CDR1 and CDR2 are MNHEY and SVGAGI. The CDR3 spells CASRHLAGTIYEQYF. CDR3 coding DNA: TGTGCCAGCAGGCACCTAGCGGGCACAATCTACGAGCAGTACTTC.

This chain links TRBV4-2 with TRBJ2-3, with D possibly TRBD2 on 5 matching bases. V shed 0 bases and J shed 6 bases, with 13 bases lying between them. Germline lookup yields CDR1 LGHNA and CDR2 YNFKEQ. This CDR3 has 15 amino acids. The CDR3 protein is CASSQDLRGGDTQYF. CDR3 DNA: TGTGCCAGCAGCCAAGATCTACGGGGTGGGGATACGCAGTATTTT.

This clonotype was detected only a few times. V usage is TRBV12-3 or TRBV12-4 and J usage is TRBJ1-2, with D uncertain. The CDR3 is 10 residues long. In DNA form, the CDR3 reads TGTGCTACCTACAGAAATGGCTACACCTTC. Its translation is CATYRNGYTF.

Ten or more counts support this clonotype. The CDR3 spells CASNPVGEPGPEAFF. CDR3 bases: TGTGCCAGTAACCCCGTGGGAGAGCCAGGACCTGAAGCTTTCTTT. The rearrangement uses TRBV19 and TRBJ1-1; D gene ambiguous. V was cut by 7 bases and J by 6 bases, with 21 bases left in between. Germline CDR1 and CDR2: LNHDA and SQIVND (reference sequence). This CDR3 contains 15 residues.

This clonotype occurred many times. V and J are TRBV5-5 and TRBJ1-1; TRBD1 might be the D (5 bases). This CDR3 has 15 residues. V was trimmed by 2 bases and J by 0 bases, leaving 11 bases between them. Germline CDR1 and CDR2: SGHKS and YYEKEE (reference sequence). The CDR3 spells CASSFSGGMNTEAFF. The CDR3 nucleotides are TGTGCCAGCAGCTTTTCGGGGGGGATGAACACTGAAGCTTTCTTT.

This clonotype was recorded at least ten times. V usage is TRBV11-2 and J usage is TRBJ2-7; 8 bases line up with TRBD2. CDR3 size: 15 residues. Germline-derived CDR1 and CDR2 are SGHAT and FQNNGV. With V trimmed by 8 bases and J by 0 bases, 9 bases remained unmatched. CDR3 nucleotides: TGTGCCAGCTCCGGGGGGGGCTGGAGCTCCTACGAGCAGTACTTC. Translated: CASSGGGWSSYEQYF.

The V call is TRBV7-6, the J call TRBJ2-7, with 10 bases identical to TRBD1. Losses at the gene ends were 5 bases for V and 4 bases for J; bases not matched to a gene: 8. CDR1 and CDR2 (germline): SGHVS, FNYEAQ. The CDR3 loop spans 15 amino acids. Here the CDR3 DNA reads TGTGCCAGCAGCCCCCGGACAGGGGGGGATTACGAGCAGTACTTC. Amino acid sequence: CASSPRTGGDYEQYF.

This clonotype was picked up many times. CDR3 nucleotide sequence: TGTGCCAGCAGCTTAGCGTTGGAGTTCGAGCAGTACTTC. This encodes CASSLALEFEQYF. The chain combines TRBV7-6 with TRBJ2-7; D gene unclear. Germline CDR1 is SGHVS and CDR2 is FNYEAQ. This CDR3 contains 13 residues. The V gene lost 0 bases and the J gene lost 6 bases, with 9 bases spanning the gap.

The V gene is TRBV10-3, the J gene TRBJ1-6; D remains unclear. Trimming removed 2 bases at V and 6 bases at J, with 8 bases between. The CDR3 spans 14 residues. Germline V gives CDR1 ENHRY, CDR2 SYGVKD. For the CDR3, the DNA is TGTGCCATCAGTGAGCGGACCGGTAATTCACCCCTCCACTTT. Translated, it gives CAISERTGNSPLHF.

In its sample, this clonotype was seen many times. The V call is TRBV7-6, the J call TRBJ2-7; tentatively, D is TRBD1 or TRBD2 (7 bases each). V lost 1 base to trimming and J lost 2 bases, with 15 bases between them. This CDR3 region has 16 residues. Germline V gene sequence: CDR1 SGHVS, CDR2 FNYEAQ. The CDR3 is CASSLGRGRGPYEQYF. The DNA for the CDR3 is TGTGCCAGCAGCTTAGGGAGAGGGAGGGGGCCCTACGAGCAGTACTTC.

This clonotype appeared many times. The chain recombines TRBV6-1 with TRBJ2-3; 9 bases line up with TRBD1. This CDR3 spans 18 amino acids. Losses at the gene ends were 5 bases for V and 2 bases for J; bases not matched to a gene: 14. Germline loops: CDR1 MNHNS, CDR2 SASEGT. The CDR3 here is CASSPQGALGVSTDTQYF. The CDR3 region has the DNA TGTGCCAGCAGTCCACAGGGGGCCCTGGGGGTTTCCACAGATACGCAGTATTTT.

Worth noting for this clonotype: It may be a read error: a sequence one base away is much more abundant. The V gene is TRBV4-1, the J gene TRBJ2-7, with D perhaps TRBD2 (7 bases). CDR1 and CDR2 (germline): MGHRA, YSYEKL. V lost 1 base, J lost 2 bases, and 18 bases lay in between. The CDR3 has 17 residues. The CDR3 region is CASSQGAFEGGAYEQYF. DNA of the CDR3: TGCGCCAGCAGCCAAGGGGCTTTCGAGGGGGGGGCCTACGAGCAGTACTTC.

There are many counts of this clonotype. This chain joins TRBV19 and TRBJ1-1, with a possible D match to TRBD1 (6 bases). The germline V and J ends were trimmed by 1 base and 3 bases, with 15 bases remaining between them. Germline V CDR1 and CDR2: LNHDA, SQIVND (reference sequence). The CDR3 length is 16 residues. In DNA form, the CDR3 reads TGTGCCAGTAGTATAGCGAGGGAGGCAGGGGACACTGAAGCTTTCTTT. Its protein is CASSIAREAGDTEAFF.

For this clonotype: This may arise from a read error, as a much more abundant clone is one base away. The V call is TRBV20-1, the J call TRBJ2-3, with D possibly being TRBD1 (5 bases). This CDR3 has 15 amino acids. Trimming pared 5 bases from V and 2 bases from J, leaving 17 bases between. Germline CDR1 reads DFQATT; CDR2 reads SNEGSKA (reference sequence). CDR3 sequence reads: CSAHGADRYTDTQYF. The CDR3 nucleotides read TGCAGTGCTCATGGAGCAGACAGATACACAGATACGCAGTATTTT.

This clonotype was observed many times. This chain links TRBV6-5 with TRBJ2-1; the match to TRBD1 covers 9 bases. Trimming removed 5 bases from V and 2 bases from J; junction bases left unmatched: 4. Looked up from germline, CDR1 is MNHEY and CDR2 is SVGAGI. This CDR3 has 15 amino acids. The CDR3 region is CASSSGQGTYNEQFF. CDR3 in DNA: TGTGCCAGCAGTAGTGGACAGGGGACCTACAATGAGCAGTTCTTC.